The 20 T cell receptor beta chains reported below all come from one sample, sequenced in a study of CD8+ T cells in alopecia areata. Reverse transcription of extracted RNA yielded cDNA, which provided the sequencing template. Profiled with immunoSEQ multiplex PCR; TCRdb holds only in-frame clones, not every one. This sample has about 140,000 clones, with 86% found just once. Treatment described: oral pan-JAK inhibitor, 5-10 mg twice daily. The sequencing used CD8+ T cells sorted from blood, collected at week 4, from a patient treated with tofacitinib. The receptors were gathered from a human donor with alopecia areata.

This clone was detected once. The V gene is TRBV11-2, the J gene TRBJ2-7; TRBD1 might be the D (5 bases). The CDR3 runs to 14 residues. The V end lost 5 bases, the J end lost 2 bases, and 13 bases lay between the germline ends. CDR1 is SGHAT and CDR2 is FQNNGV in the germline V gene. CDR3 DNA sequence: TGTGCCAGCAGCCCTCCGGCCAGGGCCTACGAGCAGTACTTC. It is translated as CASSPPARAYEQYF.

The J gene is TRBJ1-5, the V gene TRBV9; TRBD1 aligns across 7 bases. V lost 3 bases and J lost 4; bases outside the gene matches: 7. The CDR3 is 15 amino acids. CDR1 is SGDLS, CDR2 YYNGEE, per germline. The CDR3 reads CASSGEGGRNQPQHF. The CDR3 bases are TGTGCCAGCAGCGGGGAAGGGGGCAGAAATCAGCCCCAGCATTTT.

This clone was seen a handful of times. The chain uses TRBV5-4 and TRBJ2-2, with 8 bases aligning to TRBD1. This CDR3 comprises 14 residues. V shed 2 bases, J shed 6 bases, and the junction held 3 bases outside the gene matches. Germline CDR1 and CDR2: SGHNT and YYREEE (reference sequence). The CDR3 sequence is CASSLPQGAGELFF. The CDR3 coding sequence is TGTGCCAGCAGCTTACCACAGGGGGCCGGGGAGCTGTTTTTT.

V usage is TRBV25-1 and J usage is TRBJ2-1; D call uncertain. The CDR3 extends over 12 amino acids. The V gene lost 8 bases and the J gene lost 5 bases, with 10 bases spanning the gap. The germline gives CDR1 MGHDK, CDR2 SYGVNS. The CDR3 protein is CASGMTDNEQFF. CDR3 DNA sequence: TGTGCCAGCGGTATGACCGACAATGAGCAGTTCTTC. Filled out from reference TRBV25-1 and TRBJ2-1, the complete variable domain reads EADIYQTPRYLVIGTGKKITLECSQTMGHDKMYWYQQDPGMELHLIHYSYGVNSTEKGDLSSESTVSRIRTEHFPLTLESARPSHTSQYLCASGMTDNEQFFGPGTRLTVL.

This chain connects TRBV30 to TRBJ2-7; maybe TRBD1 (5 bases). The CDR3 length is 16 residues. V lost 1 base to trimming and J lost 3 bases, with 19 bases between them. Germline V lookup: CDR1 GTSNPN, CDR2 SVGIG (reference sequence). The CDR3 region has the DNA TGTGCCTGGAGTGAAGGACAAGGCCGGCTCTACTACGAGCAGTACTTC. It encodes CAWSEGQGRLYYEQYF.

This chain connects TRBV25-1 to TRBJ2-7; D gene unclear. This CDR3 has 13 residues. V was shortened by 6 bases and J by 0 bases, with 9 bases between the two germline ends. Germline CDR1 MGHDK, CDR2 SYGVNS. In nucleotides, the CDR3 is TGTGCCAGCAGCCTATTCGACTCCTACGAGCAGTACTTC. Protein sequence: CASSLFDSYEQYF.

The chain uses TRBV4-1 and TRBJ2-2; no definite D call. The V gene's germline CDR1 is MGHRA and CDR2 YSYEKL. V lost 3 bases, J lost 3 bases, and 14 bases lay in between. The CDR3 spans 16 residues. For the CDR3, the DNA is TGCGCCAGCAGCCAGGAAATAACGGTTTACACCGGGGAGCTGTTTTTT. This sequence encodes CASSQEITVYTGELFF.

The table lists this clone with a few counts. The chain combines TRBV4-1 with TRBJ2-7, with D possibly being TRBD2 (6 bases). Per the germline V gene, CDR1 is MGHRA and CDR2 is YSYEKL. Trimming took off 0 bases at V and 3 bases at J, with 15 bases between the two ends. CDR3 size: 16 residues. The CDR3: CASSQEPGLRNYEQYF. The CDR3, as DNA: TGCGCCAGCAGCCAAGAACCGGGACTGCGAAACTACGAGCAGTACTTC.

In this sample, this clone turned up once. The rearrangement links TRBV27 to TRBJ2-7; the D is unclear. There are 15 residues in the CDR3. With 5 bases removed from V and 3 bases from J, the gap between germline ends came to 17 bases. CDR1 and CDR2 (germline): MNHEY, SMNVEV (reference sequence). CDR3 region: CASSPTPTVFYEQYF. In nucleotides, the CDR3 is TGTGCCAGCAGTCCCACCCCCACAGTGTTCTACGAGCAGTACTTC.

The rearrangement links TRBV7-9 to TRBJ2-5; D is ambiguous. The CDR3 contains 12 residues. The V gene's germline CDR1 is SEHNR and CDR2 FQNEAQ (reference sequence). The V and J ends lost 2 bases and 5 bases respectively, with 6 bases between them. CDR3 residues: CASSLSGETQYF. The CDR3 DNA sequence: TGTGCCAGCAGCTTATCCGGGGAGACCCAGTACTTC.

The chain recombines TRBV7-9 with TRBJ2-2; possible D gene TRBD2, 6 bases. Per germline, CDR1 SEHNR and CDR2 FQNEAQ (reference sequence). The CDR3 is 14 residues long. V was pared by 5 bases and J by 7 bases, with 14 bases between. Here the CDR3 DNA reads TGTGCCAGCAGCGGCGGGATTGGTATCGGGGAGCTGTTTTTT. It translates to CASSGGIGIGELFF. Full variable domain (missing parts from reference TRBV7-9 and TRBJ2-2): DTGVSQNPRHKITKRGQNVTFRCDPISEHNRLYWYRQTLGQGPEFLTYFQNEAQLEKSRLLSDRFSAERPKGSFSTLEIQRTEQGDSAMYLCASSGGIGIGELFFGEGSRLTVL.

V is TRBV6-5 and J is TRBJ2-2, with 7 bases identical to TRBD2. Per the germline V gene, CDR1 is MNHEY and CDR2 is SVGAGI. The CDR3 has 14 residues. The J segment lost 2 bases and the V segment lost 9 bases, leaving 6 bases of the junction unmatched. The CDR3 coding sequence is TGTGCCAGTAAAAGCGGGGTTAACACCGGGGAGCTGTTTTTT. Encoded protein: CASKSGVNTGELFF.

This chain connects TRBV11-2 to TRBJ2-4; tentatively, D is TRBD2 (6 bases). The germline CDR1 and CDR2 sequences are SGHAT and FQNNGV. V was pared by 1 base and J by 1 base, with 8 bases between. The CDR3 has 15 residues. Here the CDR3 reads CASSLGRDAKNIQYF. CDR3 DNA sequence: TGTGCCAGCAGCTTAGGGCGGGATGCCAAAAACATTCAGTACTTC.

About this clone itself: This CDR3 is also generated by other DNA sequences in the sample. The V call is TRBV5-1, the J call TRBJ2-7; 8 bases agree with TRBD1. This CDR3 comprises 14 residues. Per the germline V gene, CDR1 is SGHRS and CDR2 is YFSETQ. The ends lost 0 bases at V and 2 bases at J; junction bases unmatched: 1. This CDR3 reads CASSLGTGTYEQYF. The CDR3 DNA is TGCGCCAGCAGCTTGGGGACAGGGACCTACGAGCAGTACTTC.

The chain joins TRBV6-5 to TRBJ1-4; 7 bases agree with TRBD1. Trimming at V came to 5 bases and at J to 5 bases, leaving 8 bases not matched to a gene. The germline V gene encodes CDR1 MNHEY and CDR2 SVGAGI. The CDR3 extends over 15 amino acids. For the CDR3, the DNA is TGTGCCAGCAGTGCCTACAGGGGCCGCAATGAAAAACTGTTTTTT. Its translation: CASSAYRGRNEKLFF.

This clone was seen only a few times. The chain joins TRBV29-1 to TRBJ2-7; no clear D. The V end was cut by 2 bases, the J end by 2 bases, with 13 bases between. The CDR3 contains 14 residues. Germline V gene data show CDR1 as SQVTM and CDR2 as ANQGSEA. The CDR3 DNA sequence: TGCAGCGTTGAAATAGGTGCCAAACCCTACGAGCAGTACTTC. This translates into CSVEIGAKPYEQYF.

The V call is TRBV30, the J call TRBJ2-4, with D possibly matching TRBD1 (5 bases). CDR1 is GTSNPN, CDR2 SVGIG, per germline (reference sequence). V was clipped by 8 bases and J by 1 base, with 12 bases between them. The CDR3 loop spans 13 amino acids. The DNA of the CDR3 is TGTGCCGTAAAATCAGGGGCCAAAAACATTCAGTACTTC. This codes for CAVKSGAKNIQYF. Combining the CDR3 with reference TRBV30 and TRBJ2-4 gives the whole variable domain SQTIHQWPATLVQPVGSPLSLECTVEGTSNPNLYWYRQAAGRGLQLLFYSVGIGQISSEVPQNLSASRPQDRQFILSSKKLLLSDSGFYLCAVKSGAKNIQYFGAGTRLSVL.

The genes are TRBV4-1 and TRBJ2-5, with D possibly being TRBD1 or TRBD2 (6 bases each). V was pared by 4 bases and J by 9 bases, with 21 bases between. This CDR3 spans 15 amino acids. Germline CDR1 MGHRA, CDR2 YSYEKL. Written as DNA, the CDR3 is TGCGCCAGCAGCCGCGAACTGGGGCCGGGGGCGGCCCAGTACTTC. It specifies CASSRELGPGAAQYF.

The V call is TRBV20-1, the J call TRBJ2-1; TRBD1 might be the D (5 bases). The CDR3 has 11 residues. V lost 6 bases, J lost 6 bases, and 9 bases lay in between. Germline V gives CDR1 DFQATT, CDR2 SNEGSKA (reference sequence). The CDR3 spells CSADQGNEQFF. CDR3 nucleotide sequence: TGCAGTGCAGACCAGGGCAATGAGCAGTTCTTC.

The V and J genes are TRBV29-1 and TRBJ1-1; the D gene is possibly TRBD1 (5 bases). The germline CDR1 and CDR2 sequences are SQVTM and ANQGSEA. V was trimmed by 4 bases and J by 0 bases, leaving 9 bases between them. The CDR3 length is 13 residues. The CDR3 sequence: CSVGGSVNTEAFF. The CDR3 DNA reads as TGCAGCGTTGGGGGCAGTGTGAACACTGAAGCTTTCTTT.